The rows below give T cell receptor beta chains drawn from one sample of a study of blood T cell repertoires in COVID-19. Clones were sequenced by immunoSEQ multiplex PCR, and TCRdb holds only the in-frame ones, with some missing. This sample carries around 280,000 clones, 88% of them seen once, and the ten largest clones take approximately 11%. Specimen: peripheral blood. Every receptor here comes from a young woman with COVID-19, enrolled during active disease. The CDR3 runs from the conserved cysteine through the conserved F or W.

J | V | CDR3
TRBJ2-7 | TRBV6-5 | CAGDPTGWHKQYF
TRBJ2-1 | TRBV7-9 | CASSPSGRAGEQFF
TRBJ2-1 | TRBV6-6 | CASTKGGRNEQFF
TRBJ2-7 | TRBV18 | CASSPLTSGTYEQYF
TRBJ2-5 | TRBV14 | CASSQGLAGGGWSQETQYF
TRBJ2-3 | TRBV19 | CASSTDYTDTQYF
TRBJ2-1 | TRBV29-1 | CSVGLADNEQFF
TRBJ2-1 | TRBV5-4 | CASSLRVAPLNEQFF
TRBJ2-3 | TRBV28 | CASSLGGGWYTQYF
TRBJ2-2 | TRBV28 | CASGGRRDTGELFF
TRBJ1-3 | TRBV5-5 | CASSLNPWDTSSGNTIYF
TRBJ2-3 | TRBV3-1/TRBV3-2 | CASSPRLATDTQYF
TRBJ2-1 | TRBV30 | CAWSFRTRTYNEQFF
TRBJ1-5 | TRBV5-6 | CASSVTGGSNQPQHF
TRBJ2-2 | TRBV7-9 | CASSSQGNTGELFF
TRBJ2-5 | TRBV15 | CATSRGTSGPQETQYF
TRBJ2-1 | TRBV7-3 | CASSLRGFSYNEQFF
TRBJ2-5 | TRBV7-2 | CASSRTGGETQYF
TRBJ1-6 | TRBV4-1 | CASSHPGDSPLHF
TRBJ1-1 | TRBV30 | CAWRHSLNTEAFF
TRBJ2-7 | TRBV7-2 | CASSQPGGTYEQYF
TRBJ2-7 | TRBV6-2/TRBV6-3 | CASNPTGTSPSYEQYF
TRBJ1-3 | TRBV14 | CASSRITVGLGNTIYF
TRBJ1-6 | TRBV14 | CASSQDVGVLGPNSPLHF